These T cell receptor beta chains were read from a single sample in a study of response to subunit inactivated influenza vaccine. A single record per CDR3 protein comes from TCRdb applying MiXCR to the RT-PCR reads. The table lists about 520,000 distinct CDR3 sequences, approximately 7.2% of them singletons. Sequencing was performed on PBMCs from blood, taken approximately 25 months after vaccination. These receptors were taken from a man aged 45-69 years who received an inactivated influenza vaccine. Both conserved end residues are part of each CDR3. D genes are given only for firm matches. Some rows mark clone size as missing; the rest say once, few, many or name a class of expanded clone.

TRBJ2-2 | many | TRBV12-3/TRBV12-4 | - | TGTGCCAGTCGAGAGGGGGGCACCGGGGAGCTGTTTTTT | CASREGGTGELFF
TRBJ2-7 | few | TRBV7-9 | TRBD1 | TGTGCCAGCAGCTTATTGGTACTTGGTAATAGGGGGCTTGAGCAGTACTTC | CASSLLVLGNRGLEQYF
TRBJ1-1 | many | TRBV5-1 | - | TGCGCCAGCAGCTTGGGGTTGACACCAAACACTGAAGCTTTCTTT | CASSLGLTPNTEAFF
TRBJ2-1 | few | TRBV30 | - | TGTGCCTGTATTAACAGGTTCTCCTACAATGAGCAGTTCTTC | CACINRFSYNEQFF
TRBJ2-3 | few | TRBV18 | - | TGTGCCAGCTCACCACGTGGTCAAGCGGTGTTTCCCACAGATACGCAGTATTTT | CASSPRGQAVFPTDTQYF
TRBJ2-2 | - | TRBV19 | - | TGTGCCAGCGGGGTGCAGGGCGGAACCGGGGAGCTGTTTTTT | CASGVQGGTGELFF
TRBJ2-5 | few | TRBV6-1 | - | TGTGCCAGCGCAGGACACCTGTACCAAGAGACCCAGTACTTC | CASAGHLYQETQYF
TRBJ2-7 | few | TRBV7-2 | - | TGTGCCAGCAGCTTAGTGCAACAGAACTACGAGCAGTACTTC | CASSLVQQNYEQYF
TRBJ2-5 | many | TRBV29-1 | - | TGCAGCGTTGAAGATCTTGTCTGGGACACGCAAGAGACCCAGTACTTC | CSVEDLVWDTQETQYF
TRBJ2-5 | few | TRBV14 | - | TGTGCCAGCAGCCAAGATCACACCCACCAAGAGACCCAGTACTTC | CASSQDHTHQETQYF
TRBJ1-1 | many | TRBV6-1 | - | TGTGCCAGCAGTGAAGACGGGGCCTGGGTTTATGAAGCTTTCTTT | CASSEDGAWVYEAFF
TRBJ2-5 | few | TRBV20-1 | - | TGCAGTGCCGAAGTCCCGGGACACTTTCAAGAGACCCAGTACTTC | CSAEVPGHFQETQYF
TRBJ2-7 | few | TRBV9 | - | TGTGCCAGCAGCGTAGAGCCTACACGTACCTACGAGCAGTACTTC | CASSVEPTRTYEQYF
TRBJ2-2 | - | TRBV6-5 | TRBD2 | TGTGCCAGCAGTTACTTCCGTAGCGGGGCCGCGAACACCGGGGAGCTGTTTTTT | CASSYFRSGAANTGELFF
TRBJ2-7 | - | TRBV20-1 | - | TGCAGTGCCGGCTCGCCCGGGACTCCGCTCTTC | CSAGSPGTPLF
TRBJ2-7 | few | TRBV7-9 | TRBD2 | TGTGCCAGCAGCTTAAGGACTAGGCCATACGAGCAGTACTTC | CASSLRTRPYEQYF
TRBJ2-2 | many | TRBV5-1 | - | TGCGCCAGCAGCTCCCAGGGGAACACCGGGGAGCTGTTTTTT | CASSSQGNTGELFF
TRBJ1-4 | few | TRBV20-1 | TRBD1 | TGCAGTGCGGGGACAGTTGGGGAAAAACTGTTTTTT | CSAGTVGEKLFF
TRBJ2-1 | many | TRBV5-1 | - | TGCGCCAGCAGCTCCTCCAATGAGCAGTTCTTC | CASSSSNEQFF
TRBJ1-6 | few | TRBV28 | - | TGTGCCAGCAGAGGTTCAGACCCGGGACAATATAATTCACCCCTCCACTTT | CASRGSDPGQYNSPLHF
TRBJ1-5 | - | TRBV20-1 | - | TGCAGTGCTAGAGCCACAATACTTCAGCCCCAGCATTTT | CSARATILQPQHF
TRBJ1-2 | - | TRBV20-1 | TRBD1 | TGCAGTGCTAGTGGAACAGGGGGGAGTGGTGGCTACACCTTC | CSASGTGGSGGYTF
TRBJ1-3 | many | TRBV5-1 | TRBD1 | TGCGCCAGCAGCGGCGGGACAGCAGGAAACACCATATATTTT | CASSGGTAGNTIYF
TRBJ2-1 | - | TRBV9 | TRBD2 | TGTGCCAGCAGCCGGAGCGGGAGCACCTACAATGAGCAGTTCTTC | CASSRSGSTYNEQFF
TRBJ1-6 | - | TRBV5-1 | - | TGCGCCAGCAGCTTGGGCAGGGGTGATTCACCCCTCCACTTT | CASSLGRGDSPLHF
TRBJ2-2 | many | TRBV6-2/TRBV6-3 | TRBD2 | TGTGCCAGCAGTTTCGGACTAGCGGAGGCGGTCACCGGGGAGCTGTTTTTT | CASSFGLAEAVTGELFF
TRBJ1-1 | - | TRBV20-1 | - | TGCAGTGCTGTAGAGGTAAGGGGATATGAAGCTTTCTTT | CSAVEVRGYEAFF
TRBJ2-5 | many | TRBV12-3/TRBV12-4 | TRBD1 | TGTGCCAGCAGCGCGGGACAGGGCCAAGAGACCCAGTACTTC | CASSAGQGQETQYF
TRBJ2-7 | few | TRBV3-1 | - | TGTGCCAGCAGCCAAATCAGTAGCGAGCAGTACTTC | CASSQISSEQYF
TRBJ2-1 | many | TRBV5-1 | TRBD2 | TGCGCCAGCAGGACTAGCGGGTTTCTGGATGAGCAGTTCTTC | CASRTSGFLDEQFF
TRBJ2-5 | few | TRBV21-1 | - | TGTGCCAGCGCTCCCAGGGGGGATATCCAAGAGACCCAGTACTTC | CASAPRGDIQETQYF
TRBJ2-7 | few | TRBV7-2 | - | TGTGCCAGCAGAGAGGGGAATTACGCGGACTTC | CASREGNYADF
TRBJ2-7 | many | TRBV5-1 | - | TGCGCCAGCAGCTCCCTTCCGACAGGATCCTACGAGCAGTACTTC | CASSSLPTGSYEQYF
TRBJ2-2 | many | TRBV20-1 | - | TGCAGTGCTAGAGATCCTCGATACAGAGCGAACACCGGGGAGCTGTTTTTT | CSARDPRYRANTGELFF
TRBJ2-3 | - | TRBV29-1 | - | TGCAGCATGGCCGGGGCCGGCGCAGATACGCAGTATTTT | CSMAGAGADTQYF